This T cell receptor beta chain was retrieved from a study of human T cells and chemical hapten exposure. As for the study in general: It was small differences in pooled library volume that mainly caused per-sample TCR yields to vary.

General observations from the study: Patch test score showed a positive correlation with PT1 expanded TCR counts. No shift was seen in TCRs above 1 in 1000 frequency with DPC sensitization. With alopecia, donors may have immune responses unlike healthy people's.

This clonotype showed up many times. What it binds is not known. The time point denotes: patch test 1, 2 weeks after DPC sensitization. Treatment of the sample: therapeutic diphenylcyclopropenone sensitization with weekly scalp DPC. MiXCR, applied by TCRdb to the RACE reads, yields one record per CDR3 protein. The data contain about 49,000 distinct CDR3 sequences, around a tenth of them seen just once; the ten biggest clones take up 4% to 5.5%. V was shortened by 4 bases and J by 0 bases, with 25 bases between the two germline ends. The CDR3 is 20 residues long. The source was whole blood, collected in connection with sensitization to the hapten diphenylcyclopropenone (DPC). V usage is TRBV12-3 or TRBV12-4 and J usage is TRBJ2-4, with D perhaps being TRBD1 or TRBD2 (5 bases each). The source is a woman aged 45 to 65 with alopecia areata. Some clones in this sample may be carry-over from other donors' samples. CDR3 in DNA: TGTGCCAGCAGTTCTGCCCTTGGGGGAAAGCCCTTCTTAGCCAAAAACATTCAGTACTTC. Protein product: CASSSALGGKPFLAKNIQYF.